This TCR beta chain was observed in a study of blood T cells in healthy people across ages. Regarding the study as a whole: Unsorted PBMCs blocked a conclusive comparison of naive and antigen-experienced cells. Diversity estimates drawn from one million T cells were deemed underestimates.

CDR1 and CDR2 from the germline V gene are SGHTA and FQGNSA. The CDR3 runs to 14 residues. Trimming stripped 2 bases from V and 5 bases from J, with 13 bases between. There are many counts of this clonotype. Antigen: not known. PCR was performed a second time for about 6 to 12 cycles using a sample-barcoded 5' primer and a J-beta primer mix. Researchers report that each sample yielded at least 3 million CDR3-containing paired-end reads. TCRdb reanalysed the 5' RACE reads using MiXCR and keeps one entry per CDR3 protein. This table has about 780,000 distinct CDR3 sequences, 35% to 50% appearing once. This receptor was obtained from a man older than 75 in good health. The V gene is TRBV7-2, the J gene TRBJ2-7, with D tentatively TRBD1 or TRBD2 (5 bases each). The sequenced sample was blood. CDR3 bases: TGTGCCAGCAGCTTACTATTTGGGGGAAACGAGCAGTACTTC. It yields the protein CASSLLFGGNEQYF.